A single sample gave rise to the 27 T cell receptor beta chains below, sequenced in a study of Graves' ophthalmopathy and Graves' hyperthyroidism. Amplification of TCR beta CDR3 regions used RNA transcripts. The library came from an HTBI-primed first-round RT-PCR and a second-round multiplex PCR. TCRdb redid the calling of the multiplex PCR reads with MiXCR, one entry per CDR3 protein. This sample carries about 740,000 distinct CDR3 sequences, around 40% of them seen once, and the ten largest clones take roughly 46%. Sequenced: peripheral blood. The receptors come from an adult man with Graves' ophthalmopathy.

This clonotype occurred a few times. V and J are TRBV25-1 and TRBJ1-4; D is undetermined. V lost 5 bases, J lost 0 bases, and 13 bases lay in between. Germline V gives CDR1 MGHDK, CDR2 SYGVNS. The CDR3 extends over 16 amino acids. CDR3 bases: TGTGCCAGCAGTCCGAGCCTGGGCGCAACTAATGAAAAACTGTTTTTT. It encodes CASSPSLGATNEKLFF.

The V and J genes are TRBV5-6 and TRBJ2-5; 7 positions match TRBD1. The CDR3 spans 16 residues. Trimming at V came to 4 bases and at J to 2 bases, leaving 11 bases not matched to a gene. Germline lookup yields CDR1 SGHDT and CDR2 YYEEEE. The CDR3 protein is CASSPEQGWGQETQYF. CDR3 DNA: TGTGCCAGCAGCCCCGAACAGGGGTGGGGGCAAGAGACCCAGTACTTC.

As regards this clonotype: This clone may be a read error of a much larger clone one base away. CDR3 DNA: TGCAGCACTGGGACAGGGGGAACTATGAACACTGAAGCTTTCTTT. It encodes CSTGTGGTMNTEAFF. The rearrangement uses TRBV29-1 and TRBJ1-1, with 11 bases lining up with TRBD1. V shed 8 bases, J shed 0 bases, and the junction held 8 bases outside the gene matches. Per germline, CDR1 SQVTM and CDR2 ANQGSEA. CDR3 size: 15 residues.

This clonotype turned up a few times. The chain combines TRBV19 with TRBJ1-2; D may be TRBD1 (5 bases). CDR3 length: 16 amino acids. Germline CDR1 LNHDA, CDR2 SQIVND (reference sequence). Trimming shortened V by 6 bases and J by 2 bases, and 19 bases separated the two germline ends. The CDR3 nucleotides read TGTGCCAGTAGAGGATCGACGGGACTTCCGAACTATGGCTACACCTTC. Protein sequence: CASRGSTGLPNYGYTF.

This clonotype has ten or more counts. This sequence joins TRBV12-3 or TRBV12-4 and TRBJ2-5; D is unclear. V was pared by 0 bases and J by 6 bases, with 8 bases between. This CDR3 comprises 13 residues. CDR3 coding DNA: TGTGCCAGCAGTTTAGCGGCCAGGCAGACCCAGTACTTC. Translation: CASSLAARQTQYF.

This clonotype was seen a few times. This sequence joins TRBV25-1 and TRBJ2-2, with D hard to call. The length of the CDR3 is 15 residues. Germline V gene data show CDR1 as MGHDK and CDR2 as SYGVNS. The germline V and J ends were trimmed by 4 bases and 5 bases, with 14 bases remaining between them. The chain's CDR3 is CASSGRVPETGELFF. Here the CDR3 DNA reads TGTGCCAGCAGTGGACGGGTTCCGGAGACCGGGGAGCTGTTTTTT.

This clonotype was seen a handful of times. The genes are TRBV7-3 and TRBJ1-1; a possible D gene is TRBD1 (5 bases). Germline V CDR1 and CDR2: SGHTA, FQGTGA. The CDR3 consists of 14 residues. Trimming stripped 0 bases from V and 5 bases from J, with 10 bases between. The CDR3 DNA is TGTGCCAGCAGCTTAACGGGAGGGGAAACTGAAGCTTTCTTT. The encoded protein is CASSLTGGETEAFF.

This clonotype was seen many times. The chain is built from TRBV3-1 and TRBJ1-4; D unclear. The V end lost 2 bases, the J end lost 8 bases, and 6 bases lay between the germline ends. There are 12 residues in the CDR3. Germline CDR1 LGHDT, CDR2 YNNKEL (reference sequence). Here the CDR3 DNA reads TGTGCCAGCAGCCAAAGCGGGGAAAAACTGTTTTTT. Translating it yields CASSQSGEKLFF.

As concerns this clonotype: A much larger clonotype is one base distant, so this may be a read error. The rearrangement joins TRBV29-1 to TRBJ2-7; the D gene is possibly TRBD1 (6 bases). Per the germline V gene, CDR1 is SQVTM and CDR2 is ANQGSEA. The CDR3 extends over 11 amino acids. Between the trimmed V and J ends, which lost 2 bases and 5 bases, there was a span of 7 bases. The CDR3 sequence is CSVERGNEQYF. CDR3 nucleotides: TGCAGCGTTGAAAGGGGGAACGAGCAGTACTTC.

Notes on this clonotype: A read error may be the cause here, since a much bigger clone is one base away. This chain connects TRBV15 to TRBJ1-2, with 8 positions matching TRBD1. This CDR3 comprises 14 residues. Germline loops: CDR1 LNHNV, CDR2 YYDKDF (reference sequence). V shed 4 bases and J 3 bases; nucleotides not matched to a gene: 4. CDR3 protein: CATSTRTGHYGYTF. The CDR3 DNA follows: TGTGCCACCAGCACAAGGACAGGGCACTATGGCTACACCTTC.

The V and J genes are TRBV19 and TRBJ2-5; no definite D call. V lost 4 bases, J lost 1 base, and 16 bases lay in between. There are 16 residues in the CDR3. Germline-derived CDR1 and CDR2 are LNHDA and SQIVND (reference sequence). CDR3 in amino acids: CASSNNLQVSQETQYF. CDR3 sequence (DNA): TGTGCCAGTAGTAATAACCTGCAGGTTTCCCAAGAGACCCAGTACTTC.

This clonotype was counted between two and nine times. This chain links TRBV11-1 with TRBJ2-7; TRBD1 might be the D (6 bases). This CDR3 spans 13 amino acids. Looked up from germline, CDR1 is SGHAT and CDR2 is FQDESV (reference sequence). Between the trimmed V and J ends, which lost 1 base and 5 bases, there was a span of 9 bases. CDR3 region: CASSLGTVHEQYF. In DNA, the CDR3 is TGTGCCAGCAGCTTAGGGACAGTCCACGAGCAGTACTTC.

The rearrangement uses TRBV5-1 and TRBJ2-5; D is unresolved. The germline V gene encodes CDR1 SGHRS and CDR2 YFSETQ. Trimming shortened V by 1 base and J by 5 bases, and 6 bases separated the two germline ends. The CDR3 runs to 12 residues. This CDR3 reads CASSLPSETQYF. The CDR3 DNA follows: TGCGCCAGCAGCTTGCCATCGGAGACCCAGTACTTC. Drawing the rest from reference TRBV5-1 and TRBJ2-5, the complete variable domain is KAGVTQTPRYLIKTRGQQVTLSCSPISGHRSVSWYQQTPGQGLQFLFEYFSETQRNKGNFPGRFSGRQFSNSRSEMNVSTLELGDSALYLCASSLPSETQYFGPGTRLLVL.

This chain joins TRBV12-3 or TRBV12-4 and TRBJ2-5; a possible D gene is TRBD1 (6 bases). This CDR3 is 14 amino acids long. Deletions cut 6 bases from V and 5 bases from J, with 16 bases between. The CDR3 is CASRRQARTETQYF. The CDR3 DNA reads TGTGCCAGCAGACGACAGGCCAGGACGGAGACCCAGTACTTC.

This clonotype was observed many times. The gene calls are TRBV4-2 and TRBJ2-2, with D hard to call. V lost 1 base to trimming and J lost 7 bases, with 4 bases between them. In germline, CDR1 is LGHNA, CDR2 YNFKEQ. The CDR3 spans 12 residues. CDR3 nucleotides: TGTGCCAGCAGCCAAGTAAGCGGGGAGCTGTTTTTT. Amino acid sequence: CASSQVSGELFF.

There are many counts of this clonotype. This chain connects TRBV2 to TRBJ1-5; the D gene is possibly TRBD1 (6 bases). Trimming shortened V by 4 bases and J by 6 bases, and 10 bases separated the two germline ends. The CDR3 runs 13 residues. Germline V gene lookup returns CDR1 SNHLY and CDR2 FYNNEI. CDR3 nucleotide sequence: TGTGCCAGCAGTGTAGGGGGAACTCAGCCCCAGCATTTT. It encodes CASSVGGTQPQHF.

CDR3 coding DNA: TGCAGTGCTAGTCAGGGGGCAGAGGCGGCAACTAATGAAAAACTGTTTTTT. This codes for CSASQGAEAATNEKLFF. V and J are TRBV20-1 and TRBJ1-4; TRBD1 agrees at 8 bases. Per the germline V gene, CDR1 is DFQATT and CDR2 is SNEGSKA (reference sequence). Unmatched junction bases numbered 9, after V lost 3 bases and J lost 0 bases. The CDR3 runs 17 residues.

This clonotype was seen a handful of times. The chain uses TRBV7-2 and TRBJ1-1; 11 bases map to TRBD1. There are 13 residues in the CDR3. Germline-derived CDR1 and CDR2 are SGHTA and FQGNSA. V lost 5 bases and J lost 10; bases outside the gene matches: 6. The chain's CDR3 is CASSPRGQGGAFF. DNA of the CDR3: TGTGCCAGCAGCCCGCGGGGACAGGGGGGAGCTTTCTTT.

This clonotype was seen more than once but under ten times. The V and J genes are TRBV7-9 and TRBJ2-7; D call uncertain. Germline V gene sequence: CDR1 SEHNR, CDR2 FQNEAQ (reference sequence). The CDR3 contains 15 residues. Between the trimmed V and J ends, which lost 3 bases and 3 bases, there was a span of 15 bases. The CDR3 region is CASSFRSLSYYEQYF. In DNA, the CDR3 is TGTGCCAGCAGCTTCCGGTCTCTCTCGTACTACGAGCAGTACTTC.

This clonotype was seen once. At one end, the junction sequence differs from germline, possibly due to a read error. The chain recombines TRBV13 with TRBJ1-1; D is undetermined. CDR3 size: 16 residues. Per the germline V gene, CDR1 is PRHDT and CDR2 is FYEKMQ (reference sequence). This CDR3 reads CANSGKIGLGNTEAFF. Here the CDR3 DNA reads TGTGCCAACAGCGGTAAGATAGGGTTAGGGAACACTGAAGCTTTCTTT.

This clonotype was recorded at least ten times. The gene calls are TRBV20-1 and TRBJ2-5; 10 bases agree with TRBD2. V trimming: 3 bases; J trimming: 2 bases; junction bases outside the gene matches: 3. CDR3 size: 14 residues. Germline-derived CDR1 and CDR2 are DFQATT and SNEGSKA (reference sequence). In DNA form, the CDR3 reads TGCAGTGCTAGTACGACTAGCGGGCAAGAGACCCAGTACTTC. The encoded protein is CSASTTSGQETQYF.

As to this clonotype: At one end, the junction sequence differs from germline, possibly due to a read error. The CDR3 reads CASSLSPLGPYEQCF. In DNA, the CDR3 is TGTGCCAGCAGCTTATCCCCACTAGGGCCCTACGAGCAGTGCTTC. This chain uses TRBV11-2 with TRBJ2-7; maybe TRBD2 (5 bases). The CDR3 totals 15 residues. Looked up from germline, CDR1 is SGHAT and CDR2 is FQNNGV.

About this clonotype: This could be a read error, since a much larger clone is one nucleotide away. This chain joins TRBV24-1 and TRBJ1-5; TRBD1 matches at 11 bases. This CDR3 has 13 amino acids. The germline gives CDR1 KGHDR, CDR2 SFDVKD. Written as DNA, the CDR3 is TGTGCCAGCAGGACAGGGGGCAATCGGCCCCAGCATTTT. Amino acid sequence: CASRTGGNRPQHF.

This clonotype showed up many times. This chain links TRBV6-1 with TRBJ1-2; the match to TRBD1 covers 7 bases. Germline V gene data show CDR1 as MNHNS and CDR2 as SASEGT. The CDR3 is 11 residues long. V lost 7 bases and J lost 13; bases outside the gene matches: 9. CDR3 amino acids: CASTRAGGSTF. CDR3 nucleotides: TGTGCCAGCACCCGAGCAGGGGGTAGCACCTTC.

This clonotype was observed a few times. V and J are TRBV9 and TRBJ1-2; 12 bases match TRBD1. The CDR3 has 16 amino acids. Germline CDR1 and CDR2: SGDLS and YYNGEE. V trimming: 4 bases; J trimming: 8 bases; junction bases outside the gene matches: 12. CDR3 coding DNA: TGTGCCAGCAGCCTAAATGCCGGGACAGGGGGCCGGGGCTACACCTTC. Protein product: CASSLNAGTGGRGYTF.

The chain uses TRBV25-1 and TRBJ1-6; 9 nucleotides align to TRBD1. The CDR3 is 15 amino acids. V shed 8 bases, J shed 10 bases, and the junction held 12 bases outside the gene matches. In germline, CDR1 is MGHDK, CDR2 SYGVNS. DNA for the CDR3: TGTGCCAGCTCCTCCGCCCGGACAGGGGCATCACCCCTCCACTTT. Its translation: CASSSARTGASPLHF.

This chain connects TRBV29-1 to TRBJ2-7, with 7 positions matching TRBD2. The germline V gene has CDR1 SQVTM and CDR2 ANQGSEA. The CDR3 length is 12 residues. Trimming removed 8 bases from V and 5 bases from J; junction bases left unmatched: 9. Here the CDR3 reads CSKAGSGDEQYF. CDR3 nucleotides: TGCAGCAAGGCAGGGAGCGGGGACGAGCAGTACTTC.